These T cell receptor beta chains were read from a single sample in a study of T cells after yellow fever vaccination. TCRdb recomputed calls from the 5' RACE reads with MiXCR, one row per CDR3 protein. Altogether some 320,000 distinct CDR3 sequences are present, 8% to 10% being singletons, with the ten largest covering more than 15%. Material: PBMCs, obtained on the day of the first yellow fever vaccination. The receptor set was obtained from a man younger than 35 who received the YFV17D yellow fever vaccine. Each CDR3 is given with its conserved first and last residue.

v_gene	CDR3aa
TRBV12-3/TRBV12-4	CASSLRGRPGFLGPATNEKLFF
TRBV7-7	CASSQDRNNEQFF
TRBV5-1	CASSSEPGQGETQYF
TRBV5-4	CASSKGQGYRETQYF
TRBV6-1	CASSIRRQGALNF
TRBV2	CASRRTMFQDTQYF
TRBV12-2	CASRCGTSGPTRNEQFF
TRBV7-4	CASSLPLSGGARNNEQFF
TRBV5-1	CASSLGQQANTGELFF
TRBV7-9	CANSTTGVGSTGELFF
TRBV4-1	CASSQDEGRGQTQYF
TRBV5-4	CASSIHPGPQGGNTIYF
TRBV6-1	CASSEAGWGSPLHF
TRBV7-2	CASSTQGVSNQPQHF
TRBV20-1	CSARAGSSNQPQHF
TRBV7-8	CASSLDSGAFSGNTIYF
TRBV18	CASSPRLAGGVYTQYF
TRBV4-1	CASSPFPGQNNEQFF
TRBV27	CASSDAGDYNEKLFF
TRBV4-3	CASSPSLINEKLFF
TRBV18	CASSPATPKEVQPQHF
TRBV6-1	CASGDRPYSNQPQHF
TRBV7-2	CASTRDSRRTEAFF
TRBV6-5	CASSSRGATILVYSEQFF
TRBV30	CAKGEQEGSPLHF
TRBV7-2	CASSRQGSGYEQYF
TRBV27	CASSPQWVGDTNQPQHF
TRBV4-2	CASSQDTSGGETQYF
TRBV7-6	CASSSASDGSQPQHF
TRBV6-1	CASPVGTGSGYQETQYF
TRBV10-3	CAIRDSSTDTQYF
TRBV10-3	CAISETVNTGSGTDTQYF
TRBV5-1	CASSGRLQGIDNFYEQYF